This is a list of T cell receptor beta chains from one sample in a study of monozygotic twins with cystic fibrosis. Repertoires were generated with immunoSEQ multiplex PCR, while TCRdb's copy carries only in-frame clones and drops some. The data hold just over 14,000 clones, with 70% to 90% observed a single time. Sequenced sample: blood. The receptors here all came from a boy younger than 18 with cystic fibrosis. Each CDR3 is given with its conserved first and last residue. Each record gives: J gene, D gene, V gene, CDR3 protein, CDR3 DNA. The D gene is left open where the match is weak.

TRBJ2-2 NA TRBV7-3 CASSLTPSNTGELFF TGTGCCAGCAGCTTAACGCCTTCGAACACCGGGGAGCTGTTTTTT
TRBJ1-2 NA TRBV6-5 CASSSLFAGGGYTF TGTGCCAGCAGTTCTCTCTTTGCAGGCGGTGGCTACACCTTC
TRBJ2-5 NA TRBV5-1 CASSAGLETQYF TGCGCCAGCAGCGCGGGACTGGAGACCCAGTACTTC
TRBJ2-7 TRBD2 TRBV6-6 CASRLAELYEQYF TGTGCCAGCAGACTAGCGGAACTATACGAGCAGTACTTC
TRBJ1-3 TRBD1 TRBV7-9 CASSLTGQDGNTIYF TGTGCCAGCAGCCTGACAGGACAGGACGGAAACACCATATATTTT
TRBJ2-2 NA TRBV5-1 CASSGWGELFF TGCGCCAGCAGTGGATGGGGGGAGCTGTTTTTT
TRBJ1-5 NA TRBV7-9 CASSLEQAGQPQHF TGTGCCAGCAGCTTAGAGCAGGCGGGTCAGCCCCAGCATTTT
TRBJ1-1 NA TRBV6-1 CASSEELAVYTEAFF TGTGCCAGCAGTGAAGAGTTGGCAGTATACACTGAAGCTTTCTTT
TRBJ2-1 NA TRBV15 CATSRGRGGEGGNEQFF TGTGCCACCAGCAGAGGTCGAGGGGGGGAGGGTGGCAATGAGCAGTTCTTC
TRBJ2-7 TRBD2 TRBV7-3 CARSGTSGSYEQYF TGTGCCAGATCAGGGACTAGCGGGAGTTACGAGCAGTACTTC